The 16 T cell receptor beta chains below were found in one sample sequenced in a study of CD8+ T cells in alopecia areata. cDNA reverse transcribed from extracted RNA served as the sequencing template. Data came from immunoSEQ multiplex PCR; TCRdb stores just in-frame clones and leaves some out. The sample carries about 40,000 clones, roughly 92% recorded once. Treatment noted: oral pan-JAK inhibitor, 5-10 mg twice daily. The source was CD8+ T cells sorted from blood, collected at week 24, from a patient treated with tofacitinib. The source of these receptors is a human donor with alopecia areata.

This chain connects TRBV27 to TRBJ2-7, with 10 bases matching TRBD1. The J segment lost 4 bases and the V segment lost 0 bases, leaving 3 bases of the junction unmatched. This CDR3 has 15 amino acids. CDR1 and CDR2 from the germline V gene are MNHEY and SMNVEV (reference sequence). CDR3 coding DNA: TGTGCCAGCAGTTTATCCGGGACAGGGGCTTACGAGCAGTACTTC. Translated: CASSLSGTGAYEQYF.

V usage is TRBV19 and J usage is TRBJ1-6, with TRBD1 matching over 9 bases. Germline V gene lookup returns CDR1 LNHDA and CDR2 SQIVND (reference sequence). The CDR3 runs to 14 residues. The V segment lost 3 bases and the J segment 7 bases; nucleotides outside the gene matches: 1. CDR3 bases: TGTGCCAGTAGTATCGGGACAGGGAATTCACCCCTCCACTTT. Protein sequence: CASSIGTGNSPLHF.

The chain joins TRBV7-3 to TRBJ2-5; no clear D. V dropped 0 bases and J dropped 5 bases, with 7 bases sitting between them. This CDR3 is 13 amino acids long. CDR1 is SGHTA and CDR2 is FQGTGA in the germline V gene. CDR3 DNA: TGTGCCAGCAGCTTAACTCCCCCGGAGACCCAGTACTTC. As protein: CASSLTPPETQYF.

This clone was observed once. This chain links TRBV27 with TRBJ2-1, with D perhaps matching TRBD1 (5 bases). Germline V gene data show CDR1 as MNHEY and CDR2 as SMNVEV (reference sequence). The CDR3 has 14 residues. The ends were cut back, 2 bases at V and 6 bases at J, with 11 bases in the middle. CDR3 residues: CASSLGGAFNEQFF. CDR3 DNA: TGTGCCAGCAGTTTAGGTGGGGCCTTCAATGAGCAGTTCTTC.

The rearrangement uses TRBV27 and TRBJ2-5; D perhaps matches TRBD1 (6 bases). Germline lookup yields CDR1 MNHEY and CDR2 SMNVEV (reference sequence). Between the trimmed V and J ends, which lost 1 base and 3 bases, there was a span of 12 bases. The CDR3 is 15 residues long. The CDR3 reads CASSLLSDSEETQYF. The CDR3 bases are TGTGCCAGCAGTTTATTGTCGGACAGCGAAGAGACCCAGTACTTC.

V is TRBV7-2 and J is TRBJ2-3; D might be TRBD1 or TRBD2, each matching 6 bases. There are 17 residues in the CDR3. CDR1 SGHTA and CDR2 FQGNSA come from the germline V gene. V was pared by 5 bases and J by 4 bases, with 22 bases between. The CDR3 DNA reads as TGTGCCAGCAGCGGGGGGCAAGGCGGAGTGGATCCAGATACGCAGTATTTT. Encoded protein: CASSGGQGGVDPDTQYF.

V is TRBV30 and J is TRBJ2-5, with a weak D call TRBD2 (7 bases). TRBJ2-7 explains the end of the DNA better; the J call may be wrong. This CDR3 has 12 amino acids. Germline assignment: CDR1 GTSNPN and CDR2 SVGIG (reference sequence). CDR3 bases: TGTGCCTGCCCCGGCGGGGGCGACGAGCAGTACTTC. This sequence encodes CACPGGGDEQYF.

J is TRBJ2-7 and V is TRBV27; the D gene could be TRBD1 or TRBD2 (5 bases each). Looked up from germline, CDR1 is MNHEY and CDR2 is SMNVEV (reference sequence). The CDR3 spans 12 residues. The V gene lost 8 bases and the J gene lost 2 bases, with 10 bases spanning the gap. The CDR3 loop is CASGRGAYEQYF. The CDR3 region has the DNA TGTGCCAGCGGCAGAGGGGCCTACGAGCAGTACTTC.

The chain employs TRBV5-1 and TRBJ2-3; D uncertain. This CDR3 has 13 amino acids. Germline V gene data show CDR1 as SGHRS and CDR2 as YFSETQ. Trimming stripped 6 bases from V and 3 bases from J, with 11 bases between. The CDR3 DNA follows: TGCGCCAGCACCGACACCCCGACAGATACGCAGTATTTT. Translation gives CASTDTPTDTQYF. The whole variable domain, remainder taken from reference TRBV5-1 and TRBJ2-3, is KAGVTQTPRYLIKTRGQQVTLSCSPISGHRSVSWYQQTPGQGLQFLFEYFSETQRNKGNFPGRFSGRQFSNSRSEMNVSTLELGDSALYLCASTDTPTDTQYFGPGTRLTVL.

The rearrangement uses TRBV29-1 and TRBJ2-1; D remains ambiguous. Germline-derived CDR1 and CDR2 are SQVTM and ANQGSEA. This CDR3 comprises 13 residues. V was shortened by 7 bases and J by 0 bases, with 10 bases between the two germline ends. In nucleotides, the CDR3 is TGCAGCGCGACACCGAGCTCCTACAATGAGCAGTTCTTC. Translation gives CSATPSSYNEQFF.

The chain couples TRBV28 to TRBJ2-3; 11 positions match TRBD2. The V segment lost 5 bases and the J segment 2 bases; nucleotides outside the gene matches: 9. The CDR3 loop spans 17 amino acids. In germline, CDR1 is MDHEN, CDR2 SYDVKM. The CDR3 loop reads CASSVILAGGPTDTQYF. The CDR3 DNA is TGTGCCAGCAGTGTGATTCTAGCGGGGGGACCCACAGATACGCAGTATTTT.

This chain uses TRBV7-8 with TRBJ2-5; D is unclear. CDR1 is SGHVS, CDR2 FQNEAQ, per germline. V was clipped by 2 bases and J by 2 bases, with 3 bases between them. This CDR3 has 12 amino acids. The DNA of the CDR3 is TGTGCCAGCAGCTTACAGCAAGAGACCCAGTACTTC. Translation: CASSLQQETQYF.

There are a few counts of this clone. This sequence joins TRBV30 and TRBJ2-1, with D possibly TRBD2 on 5 matching bases. This CDR3 spans 16 amino acids. V was shortened by 0 bases and J by 3 bases, with 15 bases between the two germline ends. Germline CDR1 reads GTSNPN; CDR2 reads SVGIG (reference sequence). The CDR3 is CAWSVYESGGYNEQFF. CDR3 DNA: TGTGCCTGGAGTGTATATGAGAGCGGTGGCTACAATGAGCAGTTCTTC.

The genes are TRBV4-1 and TRBJ1-5; no reliable D call. V was clipped by 0 bases and J by 0 bases, with 6 bases between them. The CDR3 covers 15 residues. Looked up from germline, CDR1 is MGHRA and CDR2 is YSYEKL. The CDR3 sequence is CASSQDRNSNQPQHF. The CDR3 coding sequence is TGCGCCAGCAGCCAAGATAGAAATAGCAATCAGCCCCAGCATTTT.

V gene TRBV7-9 combines with J gene TRBJ2-7; D possibly matches TRBD1 or TRBD2 (5 bases each). CDR3 size: 15 residues. From germline, CDR1 is SEHNR and CDR2 FQNEAQ (reference sequence). Trimming took off 5 bases at V and 0 bases at J, with 14 bases between the two ends. The CDR3, as DNA: TGTGCCAGCAGCCCCCGAGGGGCCAGCTCCTACGAGCAGTACTTC. Translating it yields CASSPRGASSYEQYF.

This clone was counted between two and nine times. The chain has TRBV27 and TRBJ2-3, with unresolved D. Per germline, CDR1 MNHEY and CDR2 SMNVEV (reference sequence). The V end was cut by 5 bases, the J end by 2 bases, with 8 bases between. The CDR3 has 13 residues. The CDR3: CASSPRLTDTQYF. CDR3 bases: TGTGCCAGCAGTCCCCGGCTCACAGATACGCAGTATTTT.